The rows below give T cell receptor beta chains drawn from one sample of a study of blood T cell repertoires in COVID-19. TCRdb's copy holds only in-frame clones and misses some; the assay was immunoSEQ multiplex PCR. The data hold some 350,000 clones, with 88% observed a single time. The sequencing input was peripheral blood. All receptors derive from a woman in her seventies with COVID-19, enrolled during active disease. CDR3s include the opening cysteine and the closing phenylalanine or tryptophan. A D gene is named only where the DNA matches it firmly. A clone size is listed for some rows: how often the clone was seen (once, few, many), or a class if it is expanded.

d_gene	abundance	v_gene	j_gene	CDR3nt	CDR3aa
NA	few	TRBV14	TRBJ1-5	TGTGCCAGCAGCCAAGCTGGCAATCAGCCCCAGCATTTT	CASSQAGNQPQHF
NA	NA	TRBV6-5	TRBJ2-3	TGTGCCAGCAGGTTAAAAGATACGCAGTATTTT	CASRLKDTQYF
TRBD1	NA	TRBV3-1/TRBV3-2	TRBJ1-6	TGTGCCAGCAGCTTGGGGACAGTCTATAATTCACCCCTCCACTTT	CASSLGTVYNSPLHF
TRBD1	NA	TRBV5-1	TRBJ1-4	TGCGCCAGCAGCTTGGCAGGACAGGGGCAGGAAAAACTGTTTTTT	CASSLAGQGQEKLFF
NA	NA	TRBV13	TRBJ2-5	TGTGCCAGCAGCTTCGGGGGAACCCAAGAGACCCAGTACTTC	CASSFGGTQETQYF
NA	NA	TRBV4-1	TRBJ1-5	TGCGCCAGCAGCCAACAGAGCAATCAGCCCCAGCATTTT	CASSQQSNQPQHF
NA	NA	TRBV20-1	TRBJ1-1	TGCAGTGCTAGTTGGGCCCCAACAGGGAACACTGAAGCTTTCTTT	CSASWAPTGNTEAFF
NA	few	TRBV3-1/TRBV3-2	TRBJ1-5	TGTGCCAGCAGCCAAGAAGGTTCAGGGCATCAGCCCCAGCATTTT	CASSQEGSGHQPQHF
TRBD1	NA	TRBV28	TRBJ1-1	TGTGCCAGCAGTTTAGGGACAGGGTTTTCTGAAGCTTTCTTT	CASSLGTGFSEAFF
TRBD1	NA	TRBV5-6	TRBJ2-7	TGTGCCAGCAGCCCGGGACAGGGTGGGGTCGAGCAGTACTTC	CASSPGQGGVEQYF
NA	NA	TRBV5-1	TRBJ1-1	TGCGCCAGCCAAGACAGGTTCACTGAAGCTTTCTTT	CASQDRFTEAFF
NA	few	TRBV9	TRBJ1-1	TGTGCCAGCAGCGTAGGTGGGGTAGGGGGCACTGAAGCTTTCTTT	CASSVGGVGGTEAFF
NA	NA	TRBV24-1	TRBJ2-3	TGTGCCACCAGTGATTTGGAAGGGGTGGGAGATACGCAGTATTTT	CATSDLEGVGDTQYF
NA	NA	TRBV29-1	TRBJ1-2	TGCAGCGTTGAAGATCTAGTAGGACACACTAACTATGGCTACACCTTC	CSVEDLVGHTNYGYTF
NA	NA	TRBV7-9	TRBJ1-2	TGTGCCAGCAGCTTTATTAGGGGCGCGGAGGGCTACACCTTC	CASSFIRGAEGYTF
TRBD1	NA	TRBV28	TRBJ1-2	TGTGCCAGCAGTCCTGGACAGGGGATGAGTGGCTACACCTTC	CASSPGQGMSGYTF
NA	NA	TRBV7-2	TRBJ1-3	TGTGCCAGCAGCTTAGAAGTGAGGGGAAACACCATATATTTT	CASSLEVRGNTIYF
NA	NA	TRBV14	TRBJ1-2	TGTGCCAGCAGCCAAGATTGGCAGGGGGGCTACACCTTC	CASSQDWQGGYTF
TRBD1	few	TRBV19	TRBJ2-3	TGTGCCACCTGGTCATCCCCCGGGACAGGGTACACAGATACGCAGTATTTT	CATWSSPGTGYTDTQYF
NA	NA	TRBV7-8	TRBJ1-4	TGTGCCAGCAGCTTAGCGGTGTCCAGGGGTAATGAAAAACTGTTTTTT	CASSLAVSRGNEKLFF
TRBD1	NA	TRBV6-1	TRBJ1-6	TGTGCCAGCAGTGACGGAACAGGGGTCGGTTCACCCCTCCACTTT	CASSDGTGVGSPLHF
TRBD2	NA	TRBV24-1	TRBJ2-3	TGTGCCACCAGTGACCAAGGGACTAGCGGGGGCACAGATACGCAGTATTTT	CATSDQGTSGGTDTQYF
TRBD1	NA	TRBV30	TRBJ1-6	TGTGCCTGGAGTCAAGGACAGGGCGAGGTCGATTCACCCCTCCACTTT	CAWSQGQGEVDSPLHF
NA	NA	TRBV27	TRBJ1-5	TGTGCCAGCAGTTTAGCAGGGTTTAGCAATCAGCCCCAGCATTTT	CASSLAGFSNQPQHF
NA	NA	TRBV9	TRBJ2-3	TGTGCCAGCAGCGTAGTCGGGGGAGGCACAGATACGCAGTATTTT	CASSVVGGGTDTQYF
NA	NA	TRBV5-6	TRBJ1-2	TGTGCCAGCAGCTTGCTGTCGGGGTCTGGCTACACCTTC	CASSLLSGSGYTF
TRBD2	NA	TRBV6-6	TRBJ2-7	TGTGCCAGCAAGTACGGGACTAACTACGAGCAGTACTTC	CASKYGTNYEQYF
NA	NA	TRBV30	TRBJ1-4	TGTGCCTGGAGTTTTTCCCTCACTAATGAAAAACTGTTTTTT	CAWSFSLTNEKLFF
TRBD1	NA	TRBV4-1	TRBJ1-2	TGCGCCAGCAGCCCGACAGGGGCATCCTCTAACTATGGCTACACCTTC	CASSPTGASSNYGYTF
TRBD1	NA	TRBV7-2	TRBJ1-6	TGTGCCAGCAGTACAGGGGTTCGGAATTCACCCCTCCACTTT	CASSTGVRNSPLHF
NA	NA	TRBV6-5	TRBJ1-5	TGTGCCAGCACTAGAGGAGGGGTGAATCAGCCCCAGCATTTT	CASTRGGVNQPQHF
NA	few	TRBV30	TRBJ1-1	TGTGCCTGGAAAGGGGTGGGGACTGAAGCTTTCTTT	CAWKGVGTEAFF
TRBD1	NA	TRBV29-1	TRBJ1-1	TGCAGCGTTGGGTGGAATAGGGACAGTGAAGCTTTCTTT	CSVGWNRDSEAFF
TRBD1	NA	TRBV15	TRBJ1-1	TGTGCCACCAGGGGACAGATGAACACTGAAGCTTTCTTT	CATRGQMNTEAFF
NA	NA	TRBV7-9	TRBJ1-1	TGTGCCAGCAGCTTATTTGAGCACACTGAAGCTTTCTTT	CASSLFEHTEAFF
TRBD2	NA	TRBV7-3	TRBJ2-3	TGTGCCAGCAGCTTAAGGGTGGGGAGGGCTAGCGGGGTCACAGATACGCAGTATTTT	CASSLRVGRASGVTDTQYF
NA	NA	TRBV2	TRBJ2-2	TGTGCCAGCAGTGAATCTCGGTCCGGGGAGCTGTTTTTT	CASSESRSGELFF
NA	NA	TRBV28	TRBJ1-2	TGTGCCAGCAGTTTAAGACAGCTCTATAACTATGGCTACACCTTC	CASSLRQLYNYGYTF
NA	NA	TRBV6-5	TRBJ1-1	TGTGCCAGCAGGCTGACAGGTATGAACACTGAAGCTTTCTTT	CASRLTGMNTEAFF
TRBD1	NA	TRBV6-5	TRBJ1-1	TGTGCCAGCAGTTACTCTACGGGACAGGGGAACACTGAAGCTTTCTTT	CASSYSTGQGNTEAFF
TRBD1	NA	TRBV7-6	TRBJ2-7	TGTGCCAGCAGCTCGGAACCGGGACAGGGGTCCTACGAGCAGTACTTC	CASSSEPGQGSYEQYF
NA	NA	TRBV5-4	TRBJ1-2	TGTGCCAGCAGCTTACAGGGATGGGGCTACACCTTC	CASSLQGWGYTF
NA	once	TRBV19	TRBJ2-7	TGTGCCAGTAGTCCCCTCCAGGGCGCCAAATCCTACGAGCAGTACTTC	CASSPLQGAKSYEQYF
NA	NA	TRBV9	TRBJ2-3	TGTGCCAGCAGCGTAGGAGAGTCCACAGATACGCAGTATTTT	CASSVGESTDTQYF
NA	NA	TRBV5-6	TRBJ1-2	TGTGCCAGCAGACAGGGACCTAGCTATGGCTACACCTTC	CASRQGPSYGYTF
NA	NA	TRBV3-1/TRBV3-2	TRBJ2-7	TGTGCCAGCAGCCGAACACCCTACGAGCAGTACTTC	CASSRTPYEQYF
NA	NA	TRBV13	TRBJ2-1	TGTGCCAGCAGCTTATGGGGCGGGGATTACAATGAGCAGTTCTTC	CASSLWGGDYNEQFF
TRBD1	NA	TRBV30	TRBJ1-1	TGTGCCTGGAACGGACAGGGGGCGCGGAGCACTGAAGCTTTCTTT	CAWNGQGARSTEAFF
NA	NA	TRBV15	TRBJ2-7	TGTGCCACCACTCTTCAGCAGGGTCCCTACGAGCAGTACTTC	CATTLQQGPYEQYF
TRBD1	NA	TRBV11-2	TRBJ1-2	TGTGCCAGCAGCTCGCTTCTTACAACAGGGGGGAAAGGCTATGGCTACACCTTC	CASSSLLTTGGKGYGYTF
TRBD1	NA	TRBV18	TRBJ2-7	TGTGCCAGCTCCCTCGGACAGGGGGGGTACGAGCAGTACTTC	CASSLGQGGYEQYF
NA	few	TRBV28	TRBJ1-3	TGTGCCAGCAGTAAGTCGAGCTCTGGAAACACCATATATTTT	CASSKSSSGNTIYF
TRBD2	NA	TRBV6-5	TRBJ2-3	TGTGCCAGCACCCCGGCGGGGGGGGGCACAGATACGCAGTATTTT	CASTPAGGGTDTQYF